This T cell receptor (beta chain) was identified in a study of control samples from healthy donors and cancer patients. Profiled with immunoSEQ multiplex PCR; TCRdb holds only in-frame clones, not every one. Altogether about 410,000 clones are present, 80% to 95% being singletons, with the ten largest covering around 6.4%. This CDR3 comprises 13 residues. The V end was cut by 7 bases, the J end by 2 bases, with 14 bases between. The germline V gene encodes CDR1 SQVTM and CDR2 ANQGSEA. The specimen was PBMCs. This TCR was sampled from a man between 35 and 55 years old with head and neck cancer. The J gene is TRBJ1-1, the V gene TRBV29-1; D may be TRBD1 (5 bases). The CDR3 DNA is TGCAGCGCCAAGACAGATTCAAACACTGAAGCTTTCTTT. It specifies CSAKTDSNTEAFF. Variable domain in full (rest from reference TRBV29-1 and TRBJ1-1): SAVISQKPSRDICQRGTSLTIQCQVDSQVTMMFWYRQQPGQSLTLIATANQGSEATYESGFVIDKFPISRPNLTFSTLTVSNMSPEDSSIYLCSAKTDSNTEAFFGQGTRLTVV.